The rows below give T cell receptor beta chains drawn from one sample of a study of T cell repertoires in cytomegalovirus infection. TCRdb re-called the reads with MiXCR, one entry per CDR3 protein. The sample includes roughly 310,000 distinct CDR3 sequences, 17% of them seen just once. Specimen: PBMCs. These receptors were taken from a human donor in good health (CMV status not recorded). Some clones in this sample may be carry-over from other donors' samples. The CDR3 runs from the conserved cysteine through the conserved F or W. D genes are given only for firm matches. Expanded clones get a size class; other rows say once, few or many, or leave the size out.

abundance | d_gene | j_gene | v_gene | CDR3aa | CDR3nt
few | - | TRBJ2-1 | TRBV6-8 | CASSPFRYNEQFF | TGTGCCAGCAGCCCCTTTAGGTACAATGAGCAGTTCTTC
many | - | TRBJ1-1 | TRBV7-2 | CASSSTLTVPPNTEAFF | TGTGCCAGCAGCTCAACTCTGACAGTCCCCCCGAACACTGAAGCTTTCTTT
few | - | TRBJ1-2 | TRBV4-1 | CASSQSGTPERGYTF | TGCGCCAGCAGCCAATCCGGGACTCCTGAACGTGGCTACACCTTC
- | - | TRBJ1-5 | TRBV28 | CASSLIRDTQPQHF | TGTGCCAGCAGTTTAATAAGGGATACTCAGCCCCAGCATTTT
- | - | TRBJ1-2 | TRBV5-1 | CASSLIGARGYGYTF | TGCGCCAGCAGCTTGATTGGGGCGCGGGGCTATGGCTACACCTTC
few | TRBD1 | TRBJ2-3 | TRBV5-5 | CASSRGQGDSTDTQYF | TGTGCCAGCAGCAGAGGACAGGGCGATAGCACAGATACGCAGTATTTT
many | - | TRBJ2-6 | TRBV7-2 | CASSLGPAGANVLTF | TGTGCCAGCAGCTTAGGGCCCGCTGGGGCCAACGTCCTGACTTTC
few | - | TRBJ2-2 | TRBV20-1 | CSAAWVGNTGELFF | TGCAGTGCAGCTTGGGTGGGAAACACCGGGGAGCTGTTTTTT
many | - | TRBJ2-1 | TRBV19 | CASSIILGTGNPYNEQFF | TGTGCCAGTAGTATAATTCTTGGAACAGGGAACCCCTACAATGAGCAGTTCTTC
- | - | TRBJ2-7 | TRBV6-5 | CASSYSTAYEQYF | TGTGCCAGCAGTTACTCGACAGCCTACGAGCAGTACTTC
many | - | TRBJ1-2 | TRBV6-1 | CASSVSGRGNNYGYTF | TGTGCCAGCAGTGTTTCAGGTCGGGGGAATAACTATGGCTACACCTTC
many | - | TRBJ2-3 | TRBV27 | CASSRPTDTQYF | TGTGCCAGCAGCCGGCCGACAGATACGCAGTATTTT
- | - | TRBJ1-6 | TRBV2 | CASSDIGGPLHF | TGTGCCAGCAGTGACATTGGTGGTCCCCTCCACTTT
many | - | TRBJ2-1 | TRBV7-2 | CASSFYNEQFF | TGTGCCAGCAGCTTTTACAATGAGCAGTTCTTC
- | - | TRBJ1-2 | TRBV6-1 | CASSEVSWRTDGYTF | TGTGCCAGCAGTGAAGTGTCGTGGAGGACCGATGGCTACACCTTC
- | TRBD1 | TRBJ2-2 | TRBV10-3 | CAIAGTGGTGELFF | TGTGCCATCGCCGGGACAGGGGGCACCGGGGAGCTGTTTTTT
few | TRBD2 | TRBJ2-1 | TRBV7-2 | CASSLGFSGGAGEQFF | TGTGCCAGCAGCTTAGGGTTTAGCGGGGGGGCCGGTGAGCAGTTCTTC
many | - | TRBJ2-7 | TRBV7-2 | CASSSGLAATYEQYF | TGTGCCAGCAGCTCCGGCCTAGCCGCGACCTACGAGCAGTACTTC
- | - | TRBJ2-1 | TRBV9 | CASSGGARDEQFF | TGTGCCAGCAGCGGGGGGGCCAGGGATGAGCAGTTCTTC
- | TRBD1 | TRBJ1-4 | TRBV10-3 | CAISQSRGEGKLFF | TGTGCCATCAGCCAGAGCAGGGGGGAAGGAAAACTGTTTTTT
many | - | TRBJ2-2 | TRBV7-2 | CASSLEAGVAGELFF | TGTGCCAGCAGCTTAGAGGCAGGGGTGGCCGGGGAGCTGTTTTTT
many | TRBD1 | TRBJ2-7 | TRBV7-2 | CASSRGQAPYEQYF | TGTGCCAGCAGCAGGGGACAGGCACCCTACGAGCAGTACTTC
- | - | TRBJ1-1 | TRBV7-9 | CASSFDSYTEAFF | TGTGCCAGCAGCTTCGACAGCTACACTGAAGCTTTCTTT
few | - | TRBJ2-1 | TRBV5-1 | CASSEPSRNNEQFF | TGCGCCAGCAGCGAACCGTCCCGGAATAATGAGCAGTTCTTC
few | - | TRBJ1-4 | TRBV12-3/TRBV12-4 | CASRSATNEKLFF | TGTGCCAGCCGGTCCGCAACTAATGAAAAACTGTTTTTT
few | - | TRBJ2-7 | TRBV6-5 | CASSYGGGTLAYEQYF | TGTGCCAGCAGTTACGGGGGGGGGACATTGGCCTACGAGCAGTACTTC
- | TRBD1 | TRBJ1-5 | TRBV4-2 | CASSPQTGWNDQPQHF | TGTGCCAGCAGCCCTCAGACAGGGTGGAATGATCAGCCCCAGCATTTT
few | TRBD1 | TRBJ2-6 | TRBV5-1 | CASSLQGALSSGANVLTF | TGCGCCAGCAGCTTACAGGGGGCACTCTCCTCTGGGGCCAACGTCCTGACTTTC